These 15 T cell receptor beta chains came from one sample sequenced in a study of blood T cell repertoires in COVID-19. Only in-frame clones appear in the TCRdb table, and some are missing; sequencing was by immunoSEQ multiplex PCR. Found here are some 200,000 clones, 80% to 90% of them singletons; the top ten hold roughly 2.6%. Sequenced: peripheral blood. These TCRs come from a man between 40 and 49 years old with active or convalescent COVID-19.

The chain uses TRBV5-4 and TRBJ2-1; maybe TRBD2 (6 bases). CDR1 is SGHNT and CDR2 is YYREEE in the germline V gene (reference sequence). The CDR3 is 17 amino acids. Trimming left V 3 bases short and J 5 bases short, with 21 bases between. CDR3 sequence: CASSSKRPDWGDNEQFF. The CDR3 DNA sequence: TGTGCCAGCAGCTCGAAACGTCCGGACTGGGGGGACAATGAGCAGTTCTTC.

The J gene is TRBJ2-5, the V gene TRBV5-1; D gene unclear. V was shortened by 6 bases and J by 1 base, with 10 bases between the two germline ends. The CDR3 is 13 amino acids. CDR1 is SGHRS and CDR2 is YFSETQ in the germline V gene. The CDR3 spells CASNRPGQETQYF. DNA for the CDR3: TGCGCCAGCAACAGACCTGGCCAAGAGACCCAGTACTTC.

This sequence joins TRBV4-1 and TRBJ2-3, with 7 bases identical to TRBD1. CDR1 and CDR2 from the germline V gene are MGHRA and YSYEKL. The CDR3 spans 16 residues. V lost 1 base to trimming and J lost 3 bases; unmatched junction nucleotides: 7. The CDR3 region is CASSQVGGLQTDTQYF. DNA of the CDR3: TGCGCCAGCAGCCAAGTAGGGGGCCTACAAACAGATACGCAGTATTTT.

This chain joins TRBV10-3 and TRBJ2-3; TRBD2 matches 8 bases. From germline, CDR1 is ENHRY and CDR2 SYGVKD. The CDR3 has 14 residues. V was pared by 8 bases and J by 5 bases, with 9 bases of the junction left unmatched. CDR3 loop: CAISGAGAQDTQYF. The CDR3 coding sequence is TGTGCCATCTCGGGAGCGGGGGCCCAAGATACGCAGTATTTT.

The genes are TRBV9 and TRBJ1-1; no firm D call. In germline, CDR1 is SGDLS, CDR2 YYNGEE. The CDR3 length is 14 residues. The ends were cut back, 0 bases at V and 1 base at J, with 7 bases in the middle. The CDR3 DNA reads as TGTGCCAGCAGCGTAGATTCGGGGAACACTGAAGCTTTCTTT. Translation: CASSVDSGNTEAFF.

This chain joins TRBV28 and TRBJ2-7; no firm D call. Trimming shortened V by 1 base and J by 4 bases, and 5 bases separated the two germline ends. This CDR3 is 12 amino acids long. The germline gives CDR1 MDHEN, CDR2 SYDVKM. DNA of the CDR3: TGTGCCAGCAGTTTATTCGGGTACGAGCAGTACTTC. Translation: CASSLFGYEQYF. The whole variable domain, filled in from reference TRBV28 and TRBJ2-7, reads DVKVTQSSRYLVKRTGEKVFLECVQDMDHENMFWYRQDPGLGLRLIYFSYDVKMKEKGDIPEGYSVSREKKERFSLILESASTNQTSMYLCASSLFGYEQYFGPGTRLTVT.

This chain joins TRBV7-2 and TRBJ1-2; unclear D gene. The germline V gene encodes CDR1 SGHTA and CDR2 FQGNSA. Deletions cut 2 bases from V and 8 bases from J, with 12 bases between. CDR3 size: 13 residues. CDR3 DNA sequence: TGTGCCAGCAGCTTATGGAGGGAAGGGGGCTACACCTTC. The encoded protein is CASSLWREGGYTF.

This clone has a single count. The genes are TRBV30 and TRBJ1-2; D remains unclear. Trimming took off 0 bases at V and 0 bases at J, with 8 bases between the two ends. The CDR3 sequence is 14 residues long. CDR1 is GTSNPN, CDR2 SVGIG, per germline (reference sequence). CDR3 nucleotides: TGTGCCTGGAGTGTTGGGAGAGCTAACTATGGCTACACCTTC. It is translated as CAWSVGRANYGYTF.

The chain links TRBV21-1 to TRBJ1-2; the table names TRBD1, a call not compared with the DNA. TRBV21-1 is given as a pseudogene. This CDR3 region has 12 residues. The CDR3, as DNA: TGTGCCAGCACTGAGGGGGCAGATGGCTACACCTTC. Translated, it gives CASTEGADGYTF.

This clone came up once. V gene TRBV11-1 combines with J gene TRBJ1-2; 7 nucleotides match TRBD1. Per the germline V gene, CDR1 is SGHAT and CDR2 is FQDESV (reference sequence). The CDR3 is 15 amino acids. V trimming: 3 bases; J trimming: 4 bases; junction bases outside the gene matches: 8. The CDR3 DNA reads TGTGCCAGCAGCTTGACGCAGGGGGAAGGCTATGGCTACACCTTC. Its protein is CASSLTQGEGYGYTF. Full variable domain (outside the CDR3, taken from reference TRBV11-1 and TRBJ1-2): EAEVAQSPRYKITEKSQAVAFWCDPISGHATLYWYRQILGQGPELLVQFQDESVVDDSQLPKDRFSAERLKGVDSTLKIQPAELGDSAMYLCASSLTQGEGYGYTFGSGTRLTVV.

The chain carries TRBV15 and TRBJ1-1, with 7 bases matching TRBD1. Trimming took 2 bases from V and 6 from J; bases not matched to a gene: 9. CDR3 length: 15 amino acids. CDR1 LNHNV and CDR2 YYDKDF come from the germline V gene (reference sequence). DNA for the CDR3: TGTGCCACCAGCAGACAGGGGGAGTCCCTCCCTGAAGCTTTCTTT. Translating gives CATSRQGESLPEAFF.

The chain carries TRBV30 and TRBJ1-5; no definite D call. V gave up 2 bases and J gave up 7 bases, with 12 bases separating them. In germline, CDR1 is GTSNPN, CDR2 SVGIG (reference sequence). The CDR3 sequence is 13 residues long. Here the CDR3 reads CAWSPRRGQPQHF. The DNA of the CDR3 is TGTGCCTGGAGTCCCCGGCGGGGACAGCCCCAGCATTTT.

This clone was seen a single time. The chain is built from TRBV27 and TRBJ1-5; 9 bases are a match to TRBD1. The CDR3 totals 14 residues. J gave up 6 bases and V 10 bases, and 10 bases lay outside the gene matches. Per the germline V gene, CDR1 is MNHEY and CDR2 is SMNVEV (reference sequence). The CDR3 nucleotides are TGTGCCACCGCCCTCGGGACAGGGACTCAGCCCCAGCATTTT. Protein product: CATALGTGTQPQHF.

The CDR3 loop is CASSLTGANVLTF. CDR3 coding DNA: TGCGCCAGCAGCCTCACTGGGGCCAACGTCCTGACTTTC. The chain recombines TRBV4-1 with TRBJ2-6; no clear D gene. Germline V gene lookup returns CDR1 MGHRA and CDR2 YSYEKL. CDR3 length: 13 residues. Between the trimmed V and J ends, which lost 4 bases and 2 bases, there was a span of 3 bases.

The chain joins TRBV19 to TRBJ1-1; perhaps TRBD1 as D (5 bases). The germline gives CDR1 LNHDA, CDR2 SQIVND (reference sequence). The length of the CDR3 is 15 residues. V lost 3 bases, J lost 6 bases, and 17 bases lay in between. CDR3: CASSIVAGIEAEAFF. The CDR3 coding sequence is TGTGCCAGTAGTATTGTCGCAGGGATCGAGGCTGAAGCTTTCTTT.